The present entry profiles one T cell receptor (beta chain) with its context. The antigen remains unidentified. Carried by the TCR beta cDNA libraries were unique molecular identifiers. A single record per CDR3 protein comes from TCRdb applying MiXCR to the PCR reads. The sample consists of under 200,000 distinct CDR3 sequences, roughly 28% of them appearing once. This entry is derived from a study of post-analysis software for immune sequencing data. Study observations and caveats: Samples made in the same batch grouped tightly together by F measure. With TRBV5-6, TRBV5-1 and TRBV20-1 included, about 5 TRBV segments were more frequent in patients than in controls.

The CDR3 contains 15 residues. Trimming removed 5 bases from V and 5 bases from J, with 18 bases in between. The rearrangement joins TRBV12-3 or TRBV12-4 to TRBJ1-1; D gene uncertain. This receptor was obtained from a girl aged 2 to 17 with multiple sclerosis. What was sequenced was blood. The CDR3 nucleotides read TGTGCCAGCAGTACTCCACGGAGATACCGTACTGAAGCTTTCTTT. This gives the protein CASSTPRRYRTEAFF.